This T cell receptor (beta chain) was identified in a study of blood T cell repertoires in COVID-19 (dated by TCRdb to about 2020). Regarding the study in general: The collaborator samples originated in the United States, Italy and Spain and spanned the acute and convalescent phases of COVID-19. The prospective study material was composed of cDNA or gDNA derived from T cells, B-cell-depleted T cells, or PBMCs. Subjects who had been exposed to COVID-19, were actively infected with it, or had recovered from it provided the deeply sampled blood TCRbeta repertoires that made up the dataset. The repertoires were released in a freely available public database intended as a resource for research on the immune response to SARS-CoV-2. Samples came from the ongoing ImmuneRACE study (first 160 participants) plus 1,254 subjects from 6 global collaborators. Nearly every sample came with metadata listing a de-identified subject ID, COVID-19 status, age in years and sex. Where HLA class I and class II types were available, the types were taken from metadata supplied by the sample provider, not from assay-based typing. The study at large found these results: The amount of clinical and demographic metadata varied by source and participant and was provided uncurated.

About this clone: What antigen it recognizes has not been identified. Base quality data are lacking; no much larger clone is found one base away.

Enrolling through a virtual design, the prospective study's participants ranged in age from roughly 18 to 95 years and lived across approximately 25 United States geographic areas. Cohort assignment in the prospective study relied on participant-reported clinical history from a screening survey and a study questionnaire. For ImmuneRACE Cohort 3, a participant was defined as recovered based on two consecutive negative NP/OP PCR tests, clearance by a healthcare professional, or resolution of symptoms. In the prospective study, whole blood, serum and a nasopharyngeal or oropharyngeal swab were collected from each participant by mobile phlebotomists. Prospective study participants could optionally give additional blood draws and questionnaires over an approximately two-month period. Blood samples from the prospective study were shipped frozen or at room temperature prior to DNA extraction. CDR1 and CDR2 (SGHVS, FQNEAQ) derive from the germline V gene. V ends up 5 bases short and J 4 bases short, with an unmatched junction base count of 10. The CDR3 has 16 amino acids, counting the end cysteine and phenylalanine. Of all the DNA, just the CDR3 is kept, 48 bases in frame from base 1.

TCRbeta CDR3 regions were amplified from genomic DNA by means of the immunoSEQ Assay, a bias-controlled multiplex PCR. As for the original processing: The number of nucleated cells in each sample was estimated by amplification of reference gene primers within the assay. To quantify the absolute abundance of each unique TCRbeta CDR3 rearrangement, sequence reads were collapsed and filtered. For each sample, productive Simpson clonality was calculated as the square root of Simpson's diversity index across productive rearrangements. In its TCRdb copy, this immuneACCESS table keeps in-frame sequences only and misses some clones. Where compared with another copy, unresolved V genes explain less than half of these, and the others have no known cause. That table gives V, J and clone size, and the DNA gave D and trimming. The sample table records 250,000 or so clones; about 84% of these occur just once. Around 2.1% of the sample is in the top ten clones.

The sample taken for sequencing was PBMCs or T cells enriched from blood (not recorded which). The receptor was isolated from a woman between 50 and 59 years old who had recovered from COVID-19. The chain uses TRBV7-8 and TRBJ2-1; 8 central nucleotides agree with TRBD2. The nucleotides are TGTGCCAGCAGCCGGGGGGGGGAGCCTGGGTACAATGAGCAGTTCTTC. It translates as CASSRGGEPGYNEQFF.